These 19 T cell receptor beta chains were all obtained from the same sample, sequenced in a study of T cells in Graves' hyperthyroidism and ophthalmopathy. Regions amplified from RNA transcripts were the TCR beta CDR3 regions. Carried out on the TCR CDR3, a first-round RT-PCR used the HTBI primer set. A single record per CDR3 protein comes from TCRdb applying MiXCR to the multiplex PCR reads. The data hold over 550,000 distinct CDR3 sequences, with around 17% observed a single time. Sequencing was done on a sample of blood. The receptor source for this set is a young woman with Graves' hyperthyroidism.

The table lists this clonotype with many counts. CDR3 DNA: TGTGCCAGCAGCTCCACCTTGACTAGTTTGTCTGAGTACTTC. Protein sequence: CASSSTLTSLSEYF. This chain joins TRBV11-2 and TRBJ2-5, with TRBD2 as a possible D gene (6 bases). Per the germline V gene, CDR1 is SGHAT and CDR2 is FQNNGV. Trimming shortened V by 4 bases and J by 12 bases, and 21 bases separated the two germline ends. The CDR3 is made up of 14 amino acids.

This clonotype was observed at least ten times. The V gene is TRBV2, the J gene TRBJ1-1; no reliable D call. Per the germline V gene, CDR1 is SNHLY and CDR2 is FYNNEI. Trimming removed 4 bases at V and 1 base at J, with 7 bases between. The CDR3 is made up of 13 amino acids. The CDR3 DNA reads TGTGCCAGCAGTGCAGAACGGAACACTGAAGCTTTCTTT. This gives the protein CASSAERNTEAFF.

At least ten counts were recorded for this clonotype. The chain is built from TRBV28 and TRBJ1-1, with D uncertain. The germline V gene has CDR1 MDHEN and CDR2 SYDVKM. Trimming took off 6 bases at V and 10 bases at J, with 12 bases between the two ends. The CDR3 length is 11 residues. DNA for the CDR3: TGTGCCAGCAGGGCAGACATTAGAGCTTTCTTT. Translation gives CASRADIRAFF.

The chain employs TRBV12-3 or TRBV12-4 and TRBJ1-4; weak D call: TRBD1 (5 bases). This CDR3 spans 14 amino acids. V gave up 3 bases and J gave up 7 bases, with 12 bases separating them. As DNA, the CDR3 is TGTGCCAGCAGTTTCGGGACGGGGGGTGAAAAACTGTTTTTT. Protein sequence: CASSFGTGGEKLFF.

CDR3: CASSFEGIGGYTF. The CDR3 region has the DNA TGTGCCAGCAGTTTTGAAGGGATTGGTGGCTACACCTTC. The chain has TRBV12-3 or TRBV12-4 and TRBJ1-2; D unresolved. Trimming stripped 3 bases from V and 7 bases from J, with 12 bases between. This CDR3 has 13 residues.

This clonotype was seen repeatedly, ten times or more. The chain links TRBV27 to TRBJ2-7; D remains ambiguous. The V gene lost 4 bases and the J gene lost 3 bases, with 16 bases spanning the gap. This CDR3 region has 15 residues. CDR1 MNHEY and CDR2 SMNVEV come from the germline V gene (reference sequence). CDR3 coding DNA: TGTGCCAGCAGTTCACGACAATTAACCCGCTACGAGCAGTACTTC. Its protein is CASSSRQLTRYEQYF.

The sample holds a few counts of this clonotype. The genes are TRBV6-1 and TRBJ1-2, with 7 nucleotides matching TRBD1. CDR3 size: 15 residues. With V trimmed by 5 bases and J by 3 bases, 9 bases remained unmatched. CDR1 and CDR2 from the germline V gene are MNHNS and SASEGT. The CDR3 bases are TGTGCCAGCAGTTCCCAGGGGGTTGGAGACTATGGCTACACCTTC. It encodes CASSSQGVGDYGYTF.

In its sample, this clonotype was seen many times. V gene TRBV29-1 combines with J gene TRBJ2-5, with 8 bases aligning to TRBD1. There are 13 residues in the CDR3. Germline CDR1 reads SQVTM; CDR2 reads ANQGSEA. The junction had 7 bases not matched to a gene; V was cut back by 6 bases and J by 4 bases. The CDR3 sequence: CSVQGAGGETQYF. The DNA of the CDR3 is TGCAGCGTCCAGGGGGCAGGGGGAGAGACCCAGTACTTC. Based on the CDR3 plus reference TRBV29-1 and TRBJ2-5, the full variable domain is SAVISQKPSRDICQRGTSLTIQCQVDSQVTMMFWYRQQPGQSLTLIATANQGSEATYESGFVIDKFPISRPNLTFSTLTVSNMSPEDSSIYLCSVQGAGGETQYFGPGTRLLVL.

This clonotype was detected many times. The chain joins TRBV20-1 to TRBJ2-3; 9 bases agree with TRBD1. V gave up 0 bases and J gave up 3 bases; unmatched junction bases: 13. This CDR3 contains 18 residues. Germline V gives CDR1 DFQATT, CDR2 SNEGSKA (reference sequence). For the CDR3, the DNA is TGCAGTGCTAGAGATGGCCATGGCGTGGGACAGGGAACAGATACGCAGTATTTT. Protein product: CSARDGHGVGQGTDTQYF.

This clonotype turned up a few times. This chain uses TRBV6-6 with TRBJ1-4; D uncertain. Germline V gene sequence: CDR1 MNHNY, CDR2 SVGAGI (reference sequence). The CDR3 contains 16 residues. V was pared by 2 bases and J by 2 bases, with 12 bases between. This CDR3 reads CASSYLTPRTNEKLFF. CDR3 nucleotides: TGTGCCAGCAGTTACCTGACCCCCCGCACTAATGAAAAACTGTTTTTT.

The table lists this clonotype with many counts. The V and J genes are TRBV10-2 and TRBJ1-1, with D maybe TRBD1 (5 bases). Trimming removed 6 bases at V and 5 bases at J, with 16 bases between. This CDR3 has 14 residues. Germline V CDR1 and CDR2: WSHSY, SAAADI. CDR3 amino acids: CASRNLRDRTEAFF. The DNA for the CDR3 is TGCGCCAGCAGAAACCTCAGGGACCGGACTGAAGCTTTCTTT.

This clonotype was seen repeatedly, ten times or more. The chain combines TRBV2 with TRBJ1-1, with a weak D call TRBD1 (5 bases). The CDR3 is 13 residues long. Trimming shortened V by 5 bases and J by 5 bases, and 12 bases separated the two germline ends. Per the germline V gene, CDR1 is SNHLY and CDR2 is FYNNEI. CDR3 nucleotide sequence: TGTGCCAGCAGTAGGACGGAGGGGACTGAAGCTTTCTTT. Its protein product is CASSRTEGTEAFF.

The chain recombines TRBV5-8 with TRBJ2-3; 11 bases line up with TRBD2. Germline V gene sequence: CDR1 SGHTS, CDR2 YDEGEE. V shed 3 bases, J shed 4 bases, and the junction held 10 bases outside the gene matches. The CDR3 spans 17 residues. The CDR3 coding sequence is TGTGCCAGCAGCTCGAGGACTAGCGGGCTCGTGGCAGATACGCAGTATTTT. The encoded protein is CASSSRTSGLVADTQYF.

This clonotype was observed a handful of times. The chain joins TRBV4-1 to TRBJ2-7, with TRBD1 identical over 9 bases. Germline V CDR1 and CDR2: MGHRA, YSYEKL. The CDR3 is made up of 14 amino acids. V shed 4 bases and J 6 bases; nucleotides not matched to a gene: 7. The CDR3 region is CASSPRQGVGEQYF. CDR3 in DNA: TGCGCCAGCAGCCCGAGACAGGGGGTGGGCGAGCAGTACTTC.

This chain joins TRBV5-1 and TRBJ2-5, with 11 bases matching TRBD2. The germline gives CDR1 SGHRS, CDR2 YFSETQ. With V trimmed by 4 bases and J by 3 bases, 8 bases remained unmatched. There are 16 residues in the CDR3. CDR3 sequence (DNA): TGCGCCAGCAGCGTAGGCGGGACTAGCGGAAAAGAGACCCAGTACTTC. It codes for CASSVGGTSGKETQYF.

This clonotype was seen ten or more times. An end of the junction differs from the germline gene, which may be a read error. The V gene is TRBV5-1, the J gene TRBJ2-7; TRBD1 agrees at 8 bases. This CDR3 region has 13 residues. Germline loops: CDR1 SGHRS, CDR2 YFSETQ. CDR3 DNA: TGTGCCAGCAGCAGGGGGCAAACCTACGAGCAGTACTTC. Its protein is CASSRGQTYEQYF.

This clonotype was recorded at least ten times. The chain uses TRBV3-1 and TRBJ2-3, with TRBD2 matching over 7 bases. The junction had 5 bases not matched to a gene; V was cut back by 8 bases and J by 3 bases. Germline loops: CDR1 LGHDT, CDR2 YNNKEL (reference sequence). The CDR3 length is 13 residues. The CDR3 sequence: CASQLAQTDTQYF. The DNA of the CDR3 is TGTGCCAGCCAACTAGCGCAGACAGATACGCAGTATTTT.

This clonotype was seen a few times. The chain couples TRBV20-1 to TRBJ2-5, with unresolved D. In germline, CDR1 is DFQATT, CDR2 SNEGSKA (reference sequence). This CDR3 has 16 amino acids. V was shortened by 0 bases and J by 0 bases, with 14 bases between the two germline ends. The DNA for the CDR3 is TGCAGTGCTAGAGAGGATTTGGGCCCGTACCAAGAGACCCAGTACTTC. Protein product: CSAREDLGPYQETQYF.

This rearrangement joins TRBV6-2 or TRBV6-3 to TRBJ1-1, with 8 bases matching TRBD1. In germline, CDR1 is MNHEY, CDR2 SVGEGT. The length of the CDR3 is 15 residues. V gave up 7 bases and J gave up 3 bases; unmatched junction bases: 10. The CDR3 reads CASTGRGQVDTEAFF. The CDR3 DNA reads TGTGCCAGCACCGGACGGGGACAGGTGGACACTGAAGCTTTCTTT.